This entry is about one TCR beta chain. These data originate in a study of PD-L1 blockade in urothelial cancer. Study overall: Blood analysis took place 3 weeks (second dose) and 6 weeks after treatment start.

Noted time point: peripheral blood 6 weeks after treatment start. Metastatic or locally advanced urothelial carcinoma was present in the patients. Pretreatment and on-treatment samples were taken, numbering 1 to 8 per patient. Assay used: immunoSEQ multiplex PCR; TCRdb lists only in-frame clones, some missing. The table shows around 87,000 clones, with approximately 87% occurring only once. Sequencing was performed on PBMCs, taken around atezolizumab (anti-PD-L1) treatment. This TCR was sampled from a man aged 65 to 85 with urothelial cancer.

In DNA form, the CDR3 reads TGTGCCACCAGCAGAGCGGGAGGGGTATTCACTGAAGCTTTCTTT. Amino acids: CATSRAGGVFTEAFF. V and J are TRBV15 and TRBJ1-1, with D perhaps TRBD1 (5 bases). From germline, CDR1 is LNHNV and CDR2 YYDKDF (reference sequence). The CDR3 runs 15 residues. Deletions cut 1 base from V and 4 bases from J, with 13 bases between.